These 2 T cell receptor beta chains were sequenced from one sample in a study of shared clonotypes between healthy human individuals. Clones were read by immunoSEQ multiplex PCR, and TCRdb kept only the in-frame ones, dropping some. The sample carries more than 400,000 clones, 90% to 96% recorded once. The material sequenced was naive CD4+ T cells sorted from blood. Subset denoted: CD45RA+ positively selected. These TCRs come from a woman in her 30s in good health.

V usage is TRBV5-8 and J usage is TRBJ2-1, with TRBD2 matching 8 bases. This CDR3 has 14 amino acids. Germline assignment: CDR1 SGHTS and CDR2 YDEGEE. Unmatched junction bases numbered 6, after V lost 2 bases and J lost 8 bases. The CDR3 is CASSFPGGGHEQFF. The DNA of the CDR3 is TGTGCCAGCAGCTTTCCGGGAGGGGGGCATGAGCAGTTCTTC.

The chain joins TRBV13 to TRBJ2-1; D remains unclear. Germline lookup yields CDR1 PRHDT and CDR2 FYEKMQ (reference sequence). Trimming removed 6 bases from V and 7 bases from J, with 4 bases in between. The CDR3 totals 10 residues. The CDR3 nucleotides read TGTGCCAGCAGTAGGAATGAGCAGTTCTTC. As protein: CASSRNEQFF.